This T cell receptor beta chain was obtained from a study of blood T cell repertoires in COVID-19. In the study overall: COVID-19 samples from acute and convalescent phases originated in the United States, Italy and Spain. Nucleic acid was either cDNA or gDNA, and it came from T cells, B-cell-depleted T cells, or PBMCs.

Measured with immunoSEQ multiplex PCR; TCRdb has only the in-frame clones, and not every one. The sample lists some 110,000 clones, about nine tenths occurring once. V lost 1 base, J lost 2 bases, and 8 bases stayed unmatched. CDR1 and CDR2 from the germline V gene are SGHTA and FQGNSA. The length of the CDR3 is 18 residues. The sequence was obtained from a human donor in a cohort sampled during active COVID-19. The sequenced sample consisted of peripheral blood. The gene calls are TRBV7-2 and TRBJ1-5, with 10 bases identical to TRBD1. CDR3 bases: TGTGCCAGCAGCTTAGTGGCCCCCGGGACAGGGGGCAATCAGCCCCAGCATTTT. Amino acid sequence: CASSLVAPGTGGNQPQHF.